Each of the 30 T cell receptor beta chains below was sequenced from the same sample in a study of Ad26.COV2.S vaccination and SARS-CoV-2 variants. As for treatment: over 15 received Ad26.COV2.S at low or high dose, single or two shots; roughly 5 received placebo; per-sample allocation not given. The investigators took samples on day 63 after the first vaccine or placebo injection. Using immunoSEQ multiplex PCR, the repertoire was profiled, and TCRdb retains in-frame clones only, with some absent. The sample carries about 440,000 clones, roughly 87% recorded once. Here the sequenced sample was peripheral blood, taken in a trial of Ad26.COV2.S vaccine versus placebo. These receptors came from a person between 18 and 59 years old who received the Ad26.COV2.S COVID-19 vaccine or a placebo.

The CDR3 here is CASRGTNTGELFF. The DNA for the CDR3 is TGTGCCAGCAGGGGAACGAACACCGGGGAGCTGTTTTTT. The J gene is TRBJ2-2, the V gene TRBV7-9; no definite D call. This CDR3 contains 13 residues. Germline V gene lookup returns CDR1 SEHNR and CDR2 FQNEAQ (reference sequence). Between the trimmed V and J ends, which lost 6 bases and 0 bases, there was a span of 5 bases.

The gene calls are TRBV29-1 and TRBJ2-7; TRBD2 agrees at 9 bases. Germline CDR1 reads SQVTM; CDR2 reads ANQGSEA. The CDR3 runs 14 residues. Losses at the gene ends were 1 base for V and 3 bases for J; bases not matched to a gene: 4. The CDR3 spells CSVEGAGGFYEQYF. CDR3 coding DNA: TGCAGCGTTGAAGGAGCGGGAGGTTTCTACGAGCAGTACTTC.

This rearrangement joins TRBV28 to TRBJ1-2; D call uncertain. This CDR3 has 15 residues. V dropped 6 bases and J dropped 5 bases, with 19 bases sitting between them. The germline V gene encodes CDR1 MDHEN and CDR2 SYDVKM. CDR3 protein: CASSDNVEVGYGYTF. The CDR3 region has the DNA TGTGCCAGCAGCGATAATGTTGAGGTTGGGTATGGCTACACCTTC.

With respect to this clone: At one end the junction does not follow the germline gene, possibly because of a read error. This rearrangement joins TRBV27 to TRBJ2-4; D remains ambiguous. This CDR3 spans 10 amino acids. In germline, CDR1 is MNHEY, CDR2 SMNVEV (reference sequence). CDR3 sequence (DNA): TGTGCCAGCAGTTCCCGGACCTCTTGCTTC. This translates into CASSSRTSCF.

The rearrangement links TRBV27 to TRBJ2-4; D uncertain. The CDR3 totals 13 residues. The V gene's germline CDR1 is MNHEY and CDR2 SMNVEV (reference sequence). Trimming stripped 2 bases from V and 1 base from J, with 3 bases between. CDR3 bases: TGTGCCAGCAGTTTACGGGCCAAAAACATTCAGTACTTC. Protein product: CASSLRAKNIQYF.

The rearrangement links TRBV27 to TRBJ1-5, with TRBD1 matching 7 bases. This CDR3 has 14 amino acids. Germline V lookup: CDR1 MNHEY, CDR2 SMNVEV (reference sequence). V was clipped by 9 bases and J by 2 bases; unmatched bases: 7. The CDR3 is CASGGDRGNQPQHF. DNA for the CDR3: TGTGCCAGTGGGGGGGACAGAGGCAATCAGCCCCAGCATTTT.

The gene calls are TRBV7-2 and TRBJ2-1; D is perhaps TRBD2 (5 bases). From germline, CDR1 is SGHTA and CDR2 FQGNSA. Trimming cost V 4 bases and J 2 bases, with 12 bases left between them. The CDR3 contains 15 residues. The CDR3: CASSSDLNTYNEQFF. In DNA form, the CDR3 reads TGTGCCAGCAGCTCGGACTTAAATACCTACAATGAGCAGTTCTTC.

This clone appeared a single time. The rearrangement joins TRBV28 to TRBJ1-5; D perhaps matches TRBD1 (6 bases). V shed 6 bases and J shed 0 bases, with 15 bases lying between them. Germline V CDR1 and CDR2: MDHEN, SYDVKM. The CDR3 runs to 16 residues. The CDR3, as DNA: TGTGCCAGCAGACCCCACAGGGCTAATAGCAATCAGCCCCAGCATTTT. The encoded protein is CASRPHRANSNQPQHF.

The sample holds one count of this clone. The chain uses TRBV19 and TRBJ1-5, with 8 bases fitting TRBD1. This CDR3 region has 18 residues. Trimming at V came to 0 bases and at J to 3 bases, leaving 10 bases not matched to a gene. Germline V gene sequence: CDR1 LNHDA, CDR2 SQIVND (reference sequence). CDR3 sequence reads: CASSIDLDRGEANQPQHF. CDR3 nucleotide sequence: TGTGCCAGTAGTATAGATCTCGACAGGGGAGAGGCCAATCAGCCCCAGCATTTT.

The CDR3 spells CASSVVLDDEQFF. CDR3 bases: TGTGCCAGCAGCGTAGTACTAGACGATGAGCAGTTCTTC. The chain couples TRBV9 to TRBJ2-1, with a possible D match to TRBD2 (5 bases). The V and J ends lost 0 bases and 8 bases respectively, with 9 bases between them. CDR1 and CDR2 from the germline V gene are SGDLS and YYNGEE. This CDR3 contains 13 residues.

V is TRBV3-1 (or the pseudogene TRBV3-2) and J is TRBJ2-7; the match to TRBD2 covers 14 bases. The J segment lost 5 bases and the V segment lost 2 bases, leaving 2 bases of the junction unmatched. This CDR3 spans 15 amino acids. The germline CDR1 and CDR2 sequences are LGHDT and YNNKEL (reference sequence). The CDR3 sequence is CASSQMGLAGDEQYF. In nucleotides, the CDR3 is TGTGCCAGCAGCCAAATGGGACTAGCGGGGGACGAGCAGTACTTC.

This clone was seen more than once but under ten times. This chain connects TRBV5-6 to TRBJ1-2; D possibly corresponds to TRBD1 (5 bases). This CDR3 comprises 13 residues. The V and J ends lost 6 bases and 0 bases respectively, with 9 bases between them. Germline assignment: CDR1 SGHDT and CDR2 YYEEEE. The CDR3 nucleotides are TGTGCCAGCACTTGGGGGGCTAACTATGGCTACACCTTC. Amino acid sequence: CASTWGANYGYTF.

The table lists this clone with a count of one. The CDR3 loop is CASSFGQGAGQPQHF. CDR3 DNA: TGTGCCAGCAGCTTCGGACAGGGGGCAGGTCAGCCCCAGCATTTT. The chain employs TRBV16 and TRBJ1-5, with 11 bases identical to TRBD1. The CDR3 is made up of 15 amino acids. Germline CDR1 KGHSY, CDR2 FQNENV. Germline trimming cut 5 bases from V and 6 bases from J; bases unmatched to any gene: 6.

This rearrangement joins TRBV7-8 to TRBJ2-7, with D possibly called TRBD1 or TRBD2 (6 bases each). Looked up from germline, CDR1 is SGHVS and CDR2 is FQNEAQ. This CDR3 is 14 amino acids long. Trimming shortened V by 1 base and J by 3 bases, and 10 bases separated the two germline ends. The CDR3 DNA reads as TGTGCCAGCAGCTTAGGAGGGGGGAACTACGAGCAGTACTTC. Its protein product is CASSLGGGNYEQYF.

The chain couples TRBV4-1 to TRBJ2-5, with 10 bases fitting TRBD2. Unmatched junction bases numbered 3, after V lost 0 bases and J lost 2 bases. This CDR3 spans 16 amino acids. Germline-derived CDR1 and CDR2 are MGHRA and YSYEKL. Here the CDR3 reads CASSQERTSGQETQYF. The CDR3 nucleotides read TGCGCCAGCAGCCAAGAAAGGACTAGCGGACAAGAGACCCAGTACTTC.

This chain joins TRBV6-2 or TRBV6-3 and TRBJ2-7; no reliable D call. This CDR3 has 11 amino acids. Trimming stripped 2 bases from V and 7 bases from J, with 6 bases between. CDR1 and CDR2 from the germline V gene are MNHEY and SVGEGT. Written as DNA, the CDR3 is TGTGCCAGCAGTTACGTAGGGGAGCAGTACTTC. It is translated as CASSYVGEQYF.

Only one count was recorded for this clone. CDR3 loop: CASSFGHSSTGELFF. In DNA form, the CDR3 reads TGTGCCAGCAGCTTTGGGCACAGTAGTACCGGGGAGCTGTTTTTT. This rearrangement joins TRBV7-6 to TRBJ2-2; the D is unclear. The germline V gene encodes CDR1 SGHVS and CDR2 FNYEAQ. The CDR3 totals 15 residues. V lost 3 bases to trimming and J lost 5 bases, with 13 bases between them.

The J gene is TRBJ1-6, the V gene TRBV5-1; D possibly corresponds to TRBD1 (6 bases). From germline, CDR1 is SGHRS and CDR2 YFSETQ. The CDR3 is 18 amino acids. V was cut by 3 bases and J by 3 bases, with 19 bases left in between. The CDR3 DNA follows: TGCGCCAGCAGCTCCGAAGGATACAGGGCAGACTATAATTCACCCCTCCACTTT. Amino acids: CASSSEGYRADYNSPLHF.

V and J are TRBV6-5 and TRBJ2-1; 9 nucleotides agree with TRBD1. CDR1 MNHEY and CDR2 SVGAGI come from the germline V gene. V was clipped by 8 bases and J by 7 bases; unmatched bases: 9. The CDR3 consists of 14 residues. The DNA for the CDR3 is TGTGCCAGCTCGTTGGGACAGGGTTTAAATGAGCAGTTCTTC. Protein sequence: CASSLGQGLNEQFF.

This rearrangement joins TRBV7-8 to TRBJ2-1, with D possibly matching TRBD2 (6 bases). The CDR3 is made up of 14 amino acids. Germline values: CDR1 SGHVS, CDR2 FQNEAQ. V was clipped by 5 bases and J by 9 bases, with 17 bases between them. In nucleotides, the CDR3 is TGTGCCAGCAGCGTGACTAGTGGAGGAGGTGAGCAGTTCTTC. Translated, it gives CASSVTSGGGEQFF.

This sequence joins TRBV6-2 or TRBV6-3 and TRBJ1-4; D ambiguous. Germline CDR1 and CDR2: MNHEY and SVGEGT. V was shortened by 6 bases and J by 7 bases, with 6 bases between the two germline ends. The CDR3 spans 11 residues. CDR3 bases: TGTGCCAGCAGCCAAAGTGAAAAACTGTTTTTT. Protein product: CASSQSEKLFF.

CDR3 loop: CASRTDLNTGELFF. The CDR3 DNA follows: TGTGCCAGCAGAACGGACCTGAACACCGGGGAGCTGTTTTTT. The chain has TRBV6-5 and TRBJ2-2; no clear D. Germline CDR1 and CDR2: MNHEY and SVGAGI. V lost 6 bases and J lost 1, with 9 bases in between. This CDR3 has 14 amino acids.

The rearrangement links TRBV5-1 to TRBJ2-3; no clear D gene. V was cut by 5 bases and J by 2 bases, with 3 bases left in between. CDR1 is SGHRS, CDR2 YFSETQ, per germline. The CDR3 covers 11 residues. CDR3 sequence: CASRDTDTQYF. DNA of the CDR3: TGCGCCAGCAGGGACACAGATACGCAGTATTTT.

The chain links TRBV11-2 to TRBJ2-7, with a possible D match to TRBD2 (5 bases). The CDR3 totals 15 residues. Per germline, CDR1 SGHAT and CDR2 FQNNGV. V was pared by 5 bases and J by 3 bases, with 17 bases between. The CDR3 coding sequence is TGTGCCAGCAGCCTATACTTTGGGAGCGTCTACGAGCAGTACTTC. Protein sequence: CASSLYFGSVYEQYF.

J is TRBJ2-1 and V is TRBV24-1; TRBD2 aligns across 11 bases. This CDR3 region has 15 residues. Germline V gene data show CDR1 as KGHDR and CDR2 as SFDVKD. V was pared by 6 bases and J by 7 bases, with 7 bases of the junction left unmatched. CDR3 sequence: CATSPTSGSRNEQFF. DNA for the CDR3: TGTGCCACCAGTCCTACTAGCGGGAGTCGGAATGAGCAGTTCTTC.

The J gene is TRBJ2-1, the V gene TRBV19; D is unresolved. The germline gives CDR1 LNHDA, CDR2 SQIVND (reference sequence). V was pared by 6 bases and J by 7 bases, with 13 bases between. The CDR3 totals 13 residues. The CDR3 sequence: CASRDRSGNEQFF. CDR3 in DNA: TGTGCCAGTAGAGATAGGTCCGGGAATGAGCAGTTCTTC.

The chain has TRBV5-1 and TRBJ2-1; tentatively, D is TRBD1 (6 bases). Trimming left V 5 bases short and J 6 bases short, with 18 bases between. This CDR3 spans 15 amino acids. CDR1 and CDR2 from the germline V gene are SGHRS and YFSETQ. CDR3 amino acids: CASSHHDRQVNEQFF. The CDR3 coding sequence is TGCGCCAGCAGTCATCATGACCGACAGGTCAATGAGCAGTTCTTC.

This clone was observed a single time. The V and J genes are TRBV19 and TRBJ2-3; 11 nucleotides match TRBD2. CDR1 and CDR2 from the germline V gene are LNHDA and SQIVND (reference sequence). The CDR3 sequence is 15 residues long. Trimming at V came to 6 bases and at J to 1 base, leaving 3 bases not matched to a gene. CDR3 in DNA: TGTGCCAGTAGGGATAGCGGGAGGGGCACAGATACGCAGTATTTT. This gives the protein CASRDSGRGTDTQYF.

The chain carries TRBV3-1 (or the pseudogene TRBV3-2) and TRBJ1-6; TRBD1 matches at 9 bases. V lost 4 bases, J lost 6 bases, and 7 bases stayed unmatched. The CDR3 has 16 residues. From germline, CDR1 is LGHDT and CDR2 YNNKEL (reference sequence). The CDR3 DNA follows: TGTGCCAGCAGCCGAACCCGGGGACAGGGTAATTCACCCCTCCACTTT. It translates to CASSRTRGQGNSPLHF.

The V call is TRBV5-8, the J call TRBJ2-7, with no clear D. The CDR3 runs to 15 residues. The germline V gene has CDR1 SGHTS and CDR2 YDEGEE. Trimming left V 1 base short and J 5 bases short, with 16 bases between. Here the CDR3 DNA reads TGTGCCAGCAGCTTGTTTGGCCGCGGTCGCCACGAGCAGTACTTC. Protein: CASSLFGRGRHEQYF.